This TCR beta chain was identified during a study of blood T cells in healthy people across ages. Whole-study findings and limits: PBMCs that were unsorted prevented a conclusive naive versus antigen-experienced comparison.

The authors ran a second PCR of roughly 7 to 11 cycles using a sample-barcoded 5' primer and a J-beta primer mix. Each of the cDNA molecules was tagged by a template-switch adaptor with 12 random nucleotides. MiXCR, run by TCRdb on the 5' RACE reads, gives a single entry per CDR3 protein. The sample shows 1.5 million or so distinct CDR3 sequences, approximately 42% of them seen only once. Remarks on this clonotype: Its antigen is not known.

The sample providers were healthy Caucasian people from Russia, aged roughly 6 to 95. Germline V lookup: CDR1 MNHNS, CDR2 SASEGT. V lost 7 bases and J lost 7; bases outside the gene matches: 9. CDR3 length equals 14 residues. Sequenced sample: blood. The rearrangement joins TRBV6-1 to TRBJ2-3; the match to TRBD2 covers 9 bases. The sequence came from a woman younger than 35 in good health. The CDR3 reads CASTPRGGINTQYF. CDR3 in DNA: TGTGCCAGCACCCCGCGGGGGGGCATCAATACGCAGTATTTT.